A selection of T cell receptor beta chains follows, all from one sample in a study of spatial heterogeneity in lung cancer. TCRdb reprocessed the 5' RACE reads with MiXCR, giving one entry per CDR3 protein. This table holds roughly 120,000 distinct CDR3 sequences, 10% to 12% found once. The sequencing used PBMCs, collected at follow-up. The receptors here all came from a female donor with early-stage non-small cell lung cancer. Each CDR3 is given with its conserved first and last residue.

TRBV19 | CASSNYRGRETQYF
TRBV7-8 | CASSSWTGTLGSEQFF
TRBV4-3 | CASSQERGSGELFF
TRBV5-6 | CASSFRDREHGYTF
TRBV3-1 | CASSLAGGYTF
TRBV12-3/TRBV12-4 | CASSSYPGRRTGELFF
TRBV30 | CAWSKWSYYGYTF
TRBV20-1 | CSARGTSGRAYNEQFF
TRBV6-5 | CASSPGQRYGYTF
TRBV6-2/TRBV6-3 | CASSHGTSETQYF
TRBV24-1 | CATSDRQGRGEAFF
TRBV3-1 | CASSHPAAAGFRSDTQYF
TRBV2 | CASIWGENTEAFF
TRBV3-1 | CASSPRSLNNEQFF
TRBV20-1 | CSVPGGYNEQFF
TRBV4-1 | CASSQEAGKRTDTQYF
TRBV30 | CAWRDRPNYNEQFF
TRBV3-1 | CASSQVENIQYF
TRBV12-3/TRBV12-4 | CATRAGGSGNTIYF
TRBV15 | CATSRVQSSGYGYTF
TRBV9 | CASSVDTGSGYEKLFF
TRBV28 | CASSSAGLNPYEQYF
TRBV3-1 | CASSLVYGTRRSETQYF
TRBV11-2 | CASSWTDGNQPQHF
TRBV7-2 | CASSLAPGTNTGELFF
TRBV7-9 | CASSLTGGPPQETQYF
TRBV10-2 | CASSLWTGIGETQYF
TRBV11-2 | CASSLVSAEQYF
TRBV7-7 | CASSPGQGPYNEQFF
TRBV9 | CASSDGTGMRETQYF
TRBV10-3 | CATRDRLTYEQYF
TRBV28 | CASSGQGVGLAKNIQYF
TRBV4-1 | CASSPLGRGQLNEQFF
TRBV7-3 | CASSLTSPGPTRELFF
TRBV12-3/TRBV12-4 | CASSLKTALTDTQYF
TRBV6-2/TRBV6-3 | CASSYSERTGSNGYTF
TRBV5-6 | CASSLAGGYSNQPQHF
TRBV27 | CASSPRDGWNTEAFF
TRBV19 | CASSISRRLNEQFF
TRBV10-3 | CAISTGTGIRYGYTF
TRBV27 | CASKLAGVGETQYF